This TCR beta chain was identified during a study of OX40 agonist ivuxolimab in advanced cancers. Looking at the study overall: Every 2 weeks, ivuxolimab was infused into the patients intravenously at between 0.01 and 10 mg/kg.

Trimming removed 4 bases at V and 4 bases at J, with 5 bases between. This CDR3 has 13 residues. Germline V gene data show CDR1 as SEHNR and CDR2 as FQNEAQ (reference sequence). The method was immunoSEQ multiplex PCR; TCRdb's version includes in-frame clones alone and lacks a portion of them. The table has roughly 100,000 clones, around 90% seen once; the top ten hold approximately 0.29%. Findings of the study overall: Which antigen the expanded peripheral T cells recognized is unknown.

To note about this clone: Its antigen is undetermined.

This clonotype originated in an adult with an advanced solid tumor such as melanoma, head and neck, liver or kidney cancer. The J gene is TRBJ1-6, the V gene TRBV7-9; D remains unclear. Sample: CD4+ or CD8+ T cells sorted from blood, taken in a trial of the OX40 agonist ivuxolimab. CDR3 amino acids: CASSSLYNSPLHF. The CDR3 region has the DNA TGTGCCAGCAGCTCCCTTTATAATTCACCCCTCCACTTT.